The clone carrying this TCR beta chain was seen just once. The record originates from a study of T cell responses to AZD1222 COVID-19 vaccine. This CDR3 contains 18 residues. CDR1 and CDR2 from the germline V gene are SNHLY and FYNNEI. V was clipped by 3 bases and J by 0 bases, with 15 bases between them. Sequencing used immunoSEQ multiplex PCR; TCRdb keeps in-frame clones, though not all of them. The sample lists some 90,000 clones; over 70% were seen once. The TCR originated in an adult in good health. This material consisted of peripheral blood, taken on day 0 of AZD1222 vaccination. This chain connects TRBV2 to TRBJ2-6; D perhaps matches TRBD1 (6 bases). The chain's CDR3 is CASSERGTLYSGANVLTF. The CDR3 DNA sequence: TGTGCCAGCAGTGAGAGGGGGACCTTATACTCTGGGGCCAACGTCCTGACTTTC.